One sample yielded the 27 T cell receptor beta chains listed below, sequenced in a study of T cells in Graves' hyperthyroidism and ophthalmopathy. Amplified TCR beta CDR3 regions came from RNA transcripts. HTBI primers were the set used in a first-round RT-PCR of the TCR CDR3. TCRdb re-called the multiplex PCR reads with MiXCR, one entry per CDR3 protein. The sample shows 300,000 to 450,000 distinct CDR3 sequences, approximately 18% of them seen only once. Sequenced sample: blood. The receptors stem from a man younger than 30 with Graves' ophthalmopathy.

This clonotype showed up just a few times. The chain couples TRBV7-6 to TRBJ2-3; a possible D gene is TRBD1 (7 bases). CDR1 SGHVS and CDR2 FNYEAQ come from the germline V gene. This CDR3 is built from 17 residues. V dropped 1 base and J dropped 0 bases, with 14 bases sitting between them. The CDR3 here is CASSLGGDRTSTDTQYF. The DNA of the CDR3 is TGTGCCAGCAGCTTAGGGGGGGACAGAACTAGCACAGATACGCAGTATTTT.

This clonotype was detected many times. The chain recombines TRBV12-3 or TRBV12-4 with TRBJ1-2; D gene uncertain. Trimming removed 5 bases from V and 0 bases from J, with 4 bases in between. The CDR3 spans 12 residues. The CDR3 region has the DNA TGTGCCAGCAGTGTGGCTAACTATGGCTACACCTTC. Protein: CASSVANYGYTF.

Concerning this clonotype: A much larger clone differs from this one at a single base, so this may be a read error. The chain employs TRBV3-1 and TRBJ2-5, with a weak D call TRBD2 (7 bases). Per the germline V gene, CDR1 is LGHDT and CDR2 is YNNKEL (reference sequence). V was shortened by 4 bases and J by 5 bases, with 20 bases between the two germline ends. This CDR3 has 16 residues. CDR3 bases: TGTGCCAGCAGCCGCGAGACGGGGGGCCCATGGGAGACCCAGTACTTC. Amino acid sequence: CASSRETGGPWETQYF.

The V call is TRBV5-1, the J call TRBJ2-3; 8 bases align to TRBD2. The germline V gene encodes CDR1 SGHRS and CDR2 YFSETQ. The CDR3 is 16 residues long. With V trimmed by 4 bases and J by 6 bases, 13 bases remained unmatched. Here the CDR3 reads CASSPQNSGAGDTQYF. The CDR3, as DNA: TGCGCCAGCAGCCCCCAAAATAGCGGGGCCGGGGATACGCAGTATTTT.

This clonotype was seen repeatedly, ten times or more. The gene calls are TRBV14 and TRBJ1-1; D ambiguous. The CDR3 loop spans 13 amino acids. Germline CDR1 and CDR2: SGHDN and FVKESK. V was pared by 0 bases and J by 11 bases, with 13 bases between. This CDR3 reads CASSQEPPGFAFF. The CDR3 DNA reads TGTGCCAGCAGCCAAGAACCCCCGGGCTTTGCTTTCTTT.

This clonotype was counted a few times. This CDR3 reads CASSHKPERGEYGYTF. CDR3 nucleotide sequence: TGTGCCAGCAGCCATAAGCCCGAGCGGGGAGAGTATGGCTACACCTTC. The chain is built from TRBV7-8 and TRBJ1-2; no reliable D call. CDR3 length equals 16 residues. Germline CDR1 is SGHVS and CDR2 is FQNEAQ. The V end lost 5 bases, the J end lost 5 bases, and 21 bases lay between the germline ends.

This clonotype was seen repeatedly, ten times or more. The V and J genes are TRBV5-1 and TRBJ2-5, with D possibly matching TRBD2 (5 bases). CDR1 is SGHRS, CDR2 YFSETQ, per germline. The V gene lost 6 bases and the J gene lost 1 base, with 16 bases spanning the gap. The CDR3 loop spans 15 amino acids. CDR3 protein: CASTLTPGSQETQYF. The CDR3 DNA reads TGCGCCAGCACCTTAACCCCGGGATCCCAAGAGACCCAGTACTTC.

CDR3 residues: CASSAGGYTEAFF. The CDR3 DNA is TGCGCCAGCAGTGCGGGGGGGTACACTGAAGCTTTCTTT. The chain combines TRBV10-1 with TRBJ1-1; D perhaps matches TRBD1 (5 bases). Germline lookup yields CDR1 WNHNN and CDR2 SYGVQD (reference sequence). The ends were cut back, 4 bases at V and 3 bases at J, with 9 bases in the middle. The CDR3 is made up of 13 amino acids.

This clonotype was counted ten times or more. The chain couples TRBV3-1 to TRBJ2-3, with 9 bases matching TRBD2. Germline values: CDR1 LGHDT, CDR2 YNNKEL (reference sequence). The CDR3 runs to 15 residues. V trimming: 2 bases; J trimming: 4 bases; junction bases outside the gene matches: 4. CDR3 loop: CASSQTSGPADTQYF. The CDR3 DNA reads TGTGCCAGCAGCCAAACTAGCGGGCCGGCAGATACGCAGTATTTT.

The sample holds many counts of this clonotype. The genes are TRBV7-9 and TRBJ1-2; D gene unclear. CDR3 length: 15 residues. Germline CDR1 reads SEHNR; CDR2 reads FQNEAQ (reference sequence). V was pared by 2 bases and J by 1 base, with 11 bases between. As DNA, the CDR3 is TGTGCCAGCAGCTTAACAGACGGCATTAACTATGGCTACACCTTC. It codes for CASSLTDGINYGYTF.

This clonotype was seen at least ten times. The chain is built from TRBV28 and TRBJ1-2, with unresolved D. V was shortened by 6 bases and J by 5 bases, with 13 bases between the two germline ends. This CDR3 spans 13 amino acids. Per germline, CDR1 MDHEN and CDR2 SYDVKM. CDR3 protein: CASRSPAAYGYTF. The DNA for the CDR3 is TGTGCCAGCAGATCCCCAGCAGCGTATGGCTACACCTTC.

The chain uses TRBV7-2 and TRBJ2-2, with TRBD1 as a possible D gene (5 bases). This CDR3 has 15 residues. Trimming removed 2 bases at V and 0 bases at J, with 7 bases between. The V gene's germline CDR1 is SGHTA and CDR2 FQGNSA. The CDR3: CASSLLQANTGELFF. The CDR3, as DNA: TGTGCCAGCAGCTTATTACAGGCGAACACCGGGGAGCTGTTTTTT.

This clonotype was seen ten or more times. This chain joins TRBV12-5 and TRBJ1-4; 7 nucleotides match TRBD1. The germline V gene encodes CDR1 LGHNT and CDR2 FRNRAP. This CDR3 is built from 17 residues. V gave up 5 bases and J gave up 8 bases; unmatched junction bases: 17. The CDR3 DNA sequence: TGTGCTAGTGGTCCACCAACGGCCACAGGGGATTACGAAAAACTGTTTTTT. As protein: CASGPPTATGDYEKLFF.

The chain couples TRBV6-1 to TRBJ2-5; D perhaps matches TRBD1 (5 bases). V lost 1 base to trimming and J lost 9 bases, with 21 bases between them. Germline CDR1 is MNHNS and CDR2 is SASEGT. The CDR3 length is 16 residues. The CDR3 protein is CASSEGLTGVRVAQYF. CDR3 in DNA: TGTGCCAGCAGTGAAGGACTTACCGGAGTCAGGGTGGCCCAGTACTTC.

Of note for this clonotype: A read error may be the cause here, since a much bigger clone is one base away. V gene TRBV3-1 combines with J gene TRBJ2-3; D is ambiguous. The ends were cut back, 2 bases at V and 2 bases at J, with 11 bases in the middle. Germline V gene sequence: CDR1 LGHDT, CDR2 YNNKEL (reference sequence). The CDR3 totals 15 residues. The CDR3 DNA follows: TGTGCCAGCAGCCAACTAACCAGAATCACAGATACGCAGTATTTT. Protein sequence: CASSQLTRITDTQYF.

This clonotype was seen at least ten times. CDR3 nucleotide sequence: TGTGCCAGCACCGGAAACACTGAAGCTTTCTTT. Its translation is CASTGNTEAFF. The chain uses TRBV28 and TRBJ1-1; D gene uncertain. This CDR3 is 11 amino acids long. CDR1 MDHEN and CDR2 SYDVKM come from the germline V gene. The V gene lost 7 bases and the J gene lost 2 bases, with 5 bases spanning the gap.

This clonotype was seen many times. The rearrangement joins TRBV2 to TRBJ1-5; 9 positions match TRBD1. The CDR3 spans 13 residues. Germline-derived CDR1 and CDR2 are SNHLY and FYNNEI. After removal of 4 bases from V and 6 bases from J, the junction contained 1 base not matched to a gene. The CDR3 reads CASSGTGVQPQHF. The CDR3, as DNA: TGTGCCAGCAGTGGGACAGGGGTTCAGCCCCAGCATTTT.

This clonotype was found many times. The chain employs TRBV7-8 and TRBJ1-6; no firm D call. V was pared by 5 bases and J by 4 bases, with 12 bases between. This CDR3 region has 15 residues. In germline, CDR1 is SGHVS, CDR2 FQNEAQ. The CDR3 sequence: CASSTNLGYNSPLHF. Here the CDR3 DNA reads TGTGCCAGCAGCACCAACCTCGGGTATAATTCACCCCTCCACTTT.

This chain joins TRBV5-4 and TRBJ2-7; 7 positions match TRBD1. The CDR3 totals 15 residues. The V and J ends lost 4 bases and 0 bases, in that order; junction bases with no gene match: 7. CDR1 is SGHNT, CDR2 YYREEE, per germline (reference sequence). CDR3 protein: CASSLGQDPSYEQYF. The DNA of the CDR3 is TGTGCCAGCAGCCTAGGACAGGACCCCTCCTACGAGCAGTACTTC. Based on the CDR3 plus reference TRBV5-4 and TRBJ2-7, the full variable domain is ETGVTQSPTHLIKTRGQQVTLRCSSQSGHNTVSWYQQALGQGPQFIFQYYREEENGRGNFPPRFSGLQFPNYSSELNVNALELDDSALYLCASSLGQDPSYEQYFGPGTRLTVT.

This clonotype was counted ten times or more. The chain couples TRBV2 to TRBJ2-7; the D call may be TRBD1 or TRBD2 (5 bases each). The ends were cut back, 6 bases at V and 3 bases at J, with 9 bases in the middle. Germline V gives CDR1 SNHLY, CDR2 FYNNEI. This CDR3 is built from 12 residues. The CDR3 bases are TGTGCCAGCAGGGGGGATTACTACGAGCAGTACTTC. Translating it yields CASRGDYYEQYF.

This clonotype was found a few times. The chain has TRBV6-2 or TRBV6-3 and TRBJ2-7; TRBD2 matches at 12 bases. CDR1 and CDR2 (germline): MNHEY, SVGEGT. The V gene end was trimmed by 3 bases and the J gene end by 9 bases; junction bases not matched to a gene: 12. The CDR3 is made up of 16 amino acids. CDR3 sequence: CASSYYTSGGTSGQYF. For the CDR3, the DNA is TGTGCCAGCAGTTATTATACTAGCGGGGGGACTTCCGGGCAGTACTTC.

The chain combines TRBV29-1 with TRBJ2-2; D ambiguous. Germline V gene data show CDR1 as SQVTM and CDR2 as ANQGSEA. V was shortened by 4 bases and J by 4 bases, with 10 bases between the two germline ends. The CDR3 runs to 13 residues. The CDR3 DNA follows: TGCAGCGTTGTTTGGCGCGGCACCGGGGAGCTGTTTTTT. Protein: CSVVWRGTGELFF.

This clonotype was seen at least ten times. CDR3 protein: CASSLTGTSGTGELFF. The CDR3 DNA reads as TGTGCCAGCAGCTTAACTGGGACTAGCGGAACCGGGGAGCTGTTTTTT. The rearrangement uses TRBV7-3 and TRBJ2-2, with 11 nucleotides matching TRBD2. Germline V gene sequence: CDR1 SGHTA, CDR2 FQGTGA. V shed 0 bases, J shed 5 bases, and the junction held 2 bases outside the gene matches. This CDR3 spans 16 amino acids.

The table lists this clonotype with many counts. The chain links TRBV5-1 to TRBJ2-3, with D perhaps TRBD1 (5 bases). The V end was cut by 0 bases, the J end by 2 bases, with 7 bases between. The CDR3 has 14 amino acids. Germline V gene data show CDR1 as SGHRS and CDR2 as YFSETQ. The CDR3 spells CASSLDRSTDTQYF. The CDR3 nucleotides are TGCGCCAGCAGCTTGGACAGGTCCACAGATACGCAGTATTTT.

This clonotype was recorded at least ten times. This chain uses TRBV15 with TRBJ2-5, with 8 bases matching TRBD1. The germline V gene has CDR1 LNHNV and CDR2 YYDKDF (reference sequence). The CDR3 covers 14 residues. Losses at the gene ends were 8 bases for V and 4 bases for J; bases not matched to a gene: 9. CDR3 loop: CATFGQGGLETQYF. The CDR3 nucleotides read TGTGCCACCTTCGGACAGGGTGGATTAGAGACCCAGTACTTC.

The chain carries TRBV11-2 and TRBJ2-7, with TRBD2 identical over 13 bases. V trimming: 2 bases; J trimming: 0 bases; junction bases outside the gene matches: 10. Germline CDR1 is SGHAT and CDR2 is FQNNGV. The length of the CDR3 is 19 residues. Here the CDR3 DNA reads TGTGCCAGCAGCTTAACCGGACTAGCGGGGGCCACCAGCTCCTACGAGCAGTACTTC. Its translation: CASSLTGLAGATSSYEQYF.

The rearrangement uses TRBV12-3 or TRBV12-4 and TRBJ1-2; D is unclear. V was clipped by 7 bases and J by 6 bases, with 12 bases between them. The CDR3 sequence is 12 residues long. The CDR3 nucleotides are TGTGCCAGCATGTTTGATACGGATGGCTACACCTTC. Translation: CASMFDTDGYTF.